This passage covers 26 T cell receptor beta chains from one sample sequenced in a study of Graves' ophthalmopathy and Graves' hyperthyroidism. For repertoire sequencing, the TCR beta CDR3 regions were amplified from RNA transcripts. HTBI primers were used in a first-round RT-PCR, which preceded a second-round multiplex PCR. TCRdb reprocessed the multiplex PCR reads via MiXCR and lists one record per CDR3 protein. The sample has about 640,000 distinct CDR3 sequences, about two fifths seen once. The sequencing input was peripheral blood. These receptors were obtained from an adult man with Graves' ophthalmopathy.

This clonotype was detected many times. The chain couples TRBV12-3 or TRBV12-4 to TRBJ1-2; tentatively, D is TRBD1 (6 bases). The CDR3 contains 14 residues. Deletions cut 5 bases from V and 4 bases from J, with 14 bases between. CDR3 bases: TGTGCCAGCAGTAACCAGGGGCTCACCTATGGCTACACCTTC. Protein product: CASSNQGLTYGYTF.

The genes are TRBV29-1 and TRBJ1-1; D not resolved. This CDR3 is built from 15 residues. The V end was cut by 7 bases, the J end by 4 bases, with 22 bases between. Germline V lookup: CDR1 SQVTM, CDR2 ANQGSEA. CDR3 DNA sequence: TGCAGCGCCGAAGGGCTAGCGGGAGCGGGCACTGAAGCTTTCTTT. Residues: CSAEGLAGAGTEAFF.

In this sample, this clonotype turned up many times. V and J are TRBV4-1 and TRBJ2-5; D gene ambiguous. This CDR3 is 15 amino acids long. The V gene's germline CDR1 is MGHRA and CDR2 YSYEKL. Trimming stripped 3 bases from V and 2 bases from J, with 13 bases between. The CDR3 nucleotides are TGCGCCAGCAGCCAGTCTGTGAGGCAGCAAGAGACCCAGTACTTC. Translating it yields CASSQSVRQQETQYF.

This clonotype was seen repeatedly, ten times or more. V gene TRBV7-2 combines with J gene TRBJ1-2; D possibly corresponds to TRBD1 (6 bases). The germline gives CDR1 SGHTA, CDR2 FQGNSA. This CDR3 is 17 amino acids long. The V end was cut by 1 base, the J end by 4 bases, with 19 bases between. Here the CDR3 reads CASSLGLGGRNPYGYTF. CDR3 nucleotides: TGTGCCAGCAGCTTAGGGTTAGGGGGGCGCAATCCCTATGGCTACACCTTC.

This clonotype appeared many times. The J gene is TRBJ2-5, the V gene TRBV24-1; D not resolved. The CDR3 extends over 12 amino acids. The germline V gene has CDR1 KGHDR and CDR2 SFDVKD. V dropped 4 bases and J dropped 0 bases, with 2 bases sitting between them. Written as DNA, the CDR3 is TGTGCCACCAGTGACGACCAAGAGACCCAGTACTTC. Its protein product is CATSDDQETQYF.

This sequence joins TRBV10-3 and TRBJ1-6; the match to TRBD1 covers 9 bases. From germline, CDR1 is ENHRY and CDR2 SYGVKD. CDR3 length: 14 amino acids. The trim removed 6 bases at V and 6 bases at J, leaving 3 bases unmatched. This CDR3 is CAIRGGQGNSPLHF. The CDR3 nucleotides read TGTGCCATCAGAGGGGGACAGGGTAATTCACCCCTCCACTTT.

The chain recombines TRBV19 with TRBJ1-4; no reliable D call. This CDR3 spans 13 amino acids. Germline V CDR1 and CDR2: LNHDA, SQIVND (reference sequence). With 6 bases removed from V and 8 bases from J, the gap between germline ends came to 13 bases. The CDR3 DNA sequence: TGTGCCAGTAGATCCTGGGCAGGCGAAAAACTGTTTTTT. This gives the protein CASRSWAGEKLFF.

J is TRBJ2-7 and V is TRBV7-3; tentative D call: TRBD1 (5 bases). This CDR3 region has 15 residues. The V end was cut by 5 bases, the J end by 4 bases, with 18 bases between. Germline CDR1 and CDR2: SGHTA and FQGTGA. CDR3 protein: CASSVETDRDYEQYF. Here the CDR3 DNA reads TGTGCCAGCAGCGTTGAGACCGACAGAGATTACGAGCAGTACTTC.

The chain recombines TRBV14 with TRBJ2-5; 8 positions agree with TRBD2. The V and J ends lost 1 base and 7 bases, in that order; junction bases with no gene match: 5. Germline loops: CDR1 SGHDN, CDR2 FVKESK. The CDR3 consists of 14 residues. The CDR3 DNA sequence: TGTGCCAGCAGCCAAGCTTTCAGCGGGGGGACCCAGTACTTC. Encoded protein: CASSQAFSGGTQYF.

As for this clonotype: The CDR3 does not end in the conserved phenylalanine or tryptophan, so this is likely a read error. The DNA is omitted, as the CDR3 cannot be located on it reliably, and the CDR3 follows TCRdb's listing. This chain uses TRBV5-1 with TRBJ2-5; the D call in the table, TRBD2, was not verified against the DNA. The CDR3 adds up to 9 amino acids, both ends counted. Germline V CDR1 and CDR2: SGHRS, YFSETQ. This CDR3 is CASTSTSGS.

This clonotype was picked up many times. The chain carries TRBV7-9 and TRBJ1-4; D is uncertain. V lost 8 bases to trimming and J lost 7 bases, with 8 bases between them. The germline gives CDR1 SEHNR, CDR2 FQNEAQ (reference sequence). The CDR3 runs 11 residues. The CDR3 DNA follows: TGTGCCAGCCTGGGTGGTGAAAAACTGTTTTTT. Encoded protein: CASLGGEKLFF.

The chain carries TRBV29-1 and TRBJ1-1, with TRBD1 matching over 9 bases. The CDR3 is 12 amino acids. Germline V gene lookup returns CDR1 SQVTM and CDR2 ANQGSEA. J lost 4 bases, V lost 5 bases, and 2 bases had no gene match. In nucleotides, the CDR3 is TGCAGCGTTACAGGGGGCTCCACTGAAGCTTTCTTT. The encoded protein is CSVTGGSTEAFF.

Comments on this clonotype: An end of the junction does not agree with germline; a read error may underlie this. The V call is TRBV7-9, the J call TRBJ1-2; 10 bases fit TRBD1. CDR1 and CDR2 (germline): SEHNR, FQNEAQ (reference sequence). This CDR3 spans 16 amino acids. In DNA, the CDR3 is TGTGCCAGCAGTTTAGGAGGGACAGGGGAGCTCTATGGCTACACCTTC. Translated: CASSLGGTGELYGYTF.

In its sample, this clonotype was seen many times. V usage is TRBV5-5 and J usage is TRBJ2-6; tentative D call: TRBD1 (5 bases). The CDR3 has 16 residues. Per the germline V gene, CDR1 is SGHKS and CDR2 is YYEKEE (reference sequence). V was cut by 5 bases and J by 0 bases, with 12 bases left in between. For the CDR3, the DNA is TGTGCCAGCAGTGGGGCCGCTCTCTCTGGGGCCAACGTCCTGACTTTC. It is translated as CASSGAALSGANVLTF.

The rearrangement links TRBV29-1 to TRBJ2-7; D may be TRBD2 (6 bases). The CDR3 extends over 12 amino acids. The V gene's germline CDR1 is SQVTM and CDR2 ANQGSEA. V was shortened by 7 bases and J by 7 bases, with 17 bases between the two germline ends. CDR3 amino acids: CSATSSYNEQYF. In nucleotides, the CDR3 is TGCAGCGCGACTAGTAGCTACAATGAGCAGTACTTC.

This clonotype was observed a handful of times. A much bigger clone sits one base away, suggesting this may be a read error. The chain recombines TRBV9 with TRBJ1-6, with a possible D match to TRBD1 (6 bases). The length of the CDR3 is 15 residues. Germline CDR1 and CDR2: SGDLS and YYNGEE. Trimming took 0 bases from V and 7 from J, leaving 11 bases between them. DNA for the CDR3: TGTGCCAGCAGCGTAGTCGGGGGGGGCAATTCACCCCTCCACTTT. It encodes CASSVVGGGNSPLHF.

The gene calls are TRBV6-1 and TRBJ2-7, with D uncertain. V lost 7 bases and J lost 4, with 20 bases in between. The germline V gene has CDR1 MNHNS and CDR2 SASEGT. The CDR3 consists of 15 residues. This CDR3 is CASTEMRSVNYEQYF. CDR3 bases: TGTGCCAGCACCGAGATGCGGAGCGTAAATTACGAGCAGTACTTC.

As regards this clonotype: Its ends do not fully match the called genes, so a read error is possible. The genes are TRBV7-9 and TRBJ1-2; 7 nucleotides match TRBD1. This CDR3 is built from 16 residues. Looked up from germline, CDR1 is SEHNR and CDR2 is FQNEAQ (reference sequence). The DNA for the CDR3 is TGCGCCAGCAGCCAAGATTGGATAGGGGGCGTCAATGGCTACACCTTC. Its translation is CASSQDWIGGVNGYTF.

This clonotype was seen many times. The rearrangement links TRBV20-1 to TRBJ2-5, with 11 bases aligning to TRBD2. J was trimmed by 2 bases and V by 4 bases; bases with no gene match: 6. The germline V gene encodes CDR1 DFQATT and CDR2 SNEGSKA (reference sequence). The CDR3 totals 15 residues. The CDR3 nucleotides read TGCAGTGCTACCAAGACTAGCGGGGTTCAAGAGACCCAGTACTTC. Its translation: CSATKTSGVQETQYF.

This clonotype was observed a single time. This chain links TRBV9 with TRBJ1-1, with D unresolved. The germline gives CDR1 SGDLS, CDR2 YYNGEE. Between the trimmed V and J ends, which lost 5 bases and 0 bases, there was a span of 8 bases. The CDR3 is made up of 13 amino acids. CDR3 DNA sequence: TGTGCCAGCAGGACCCGGATGAACACTGAAGCTTTCTTT. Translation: CASRTRMNTEAFF.

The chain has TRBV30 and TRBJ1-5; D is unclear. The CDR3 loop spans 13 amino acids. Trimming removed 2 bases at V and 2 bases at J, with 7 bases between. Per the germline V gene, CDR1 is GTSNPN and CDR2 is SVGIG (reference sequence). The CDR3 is CAWSHNGNQPQHF. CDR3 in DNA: TGTGCCTGGAGTCATAATGGCAATCAGCCCCAGCATTTT.

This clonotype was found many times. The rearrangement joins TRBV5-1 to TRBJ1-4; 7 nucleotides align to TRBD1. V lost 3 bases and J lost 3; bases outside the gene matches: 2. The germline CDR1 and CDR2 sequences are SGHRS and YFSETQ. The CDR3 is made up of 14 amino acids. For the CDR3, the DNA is TGCGCCAGCAGCTGGGGACAGTCTAATGAAAAACTGTTTTTT. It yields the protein CASSWGQSNEKLFF.

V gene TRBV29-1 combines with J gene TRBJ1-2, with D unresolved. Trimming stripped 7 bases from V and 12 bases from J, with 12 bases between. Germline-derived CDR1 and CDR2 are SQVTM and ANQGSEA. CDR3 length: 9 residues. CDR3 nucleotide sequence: TGCAGCGCTTCGGAGGGAGACACCTTC. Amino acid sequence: CSASEGDTF. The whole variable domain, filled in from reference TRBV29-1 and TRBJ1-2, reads SAVISQKPSRDICQRGTSLTIQCQVDSQVTMMFWYRQQPGQSLTLIATANQGSEATYESGFVIDKFPISRPNLTFSTLTVSNMSPEDSSIYLCSASEGDTFGSGTRLTVV.

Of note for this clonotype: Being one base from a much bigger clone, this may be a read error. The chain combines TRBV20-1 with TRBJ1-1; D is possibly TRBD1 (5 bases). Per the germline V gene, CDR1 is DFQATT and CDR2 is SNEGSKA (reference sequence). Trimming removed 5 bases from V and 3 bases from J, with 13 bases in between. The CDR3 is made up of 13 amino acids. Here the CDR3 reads CSAGSQGDTEAFF. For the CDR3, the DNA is TGCAGTGCTGGCTCTCAGGGTGACACTGAAGCTTTCTTT.

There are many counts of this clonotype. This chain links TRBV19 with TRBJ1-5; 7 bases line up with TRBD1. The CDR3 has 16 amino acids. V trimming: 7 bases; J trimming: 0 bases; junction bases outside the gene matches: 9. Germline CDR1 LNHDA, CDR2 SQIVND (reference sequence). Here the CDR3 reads CASTGTDSYSNQPQHF. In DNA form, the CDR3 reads TGTGCCAGTACCGGGACAGACTCTTATAGCAATCAGCCCCAGCATTTT.

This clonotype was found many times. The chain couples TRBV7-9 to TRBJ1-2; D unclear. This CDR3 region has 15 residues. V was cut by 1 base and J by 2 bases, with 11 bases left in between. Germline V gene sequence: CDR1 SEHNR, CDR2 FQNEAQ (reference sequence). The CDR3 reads CASSLGEGFNYGYTF. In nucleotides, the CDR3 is TGTGCCAGCAGCTTAGGAGAGGGTTTCAACTATGGCTACACCTTC.